This TCR beta chain was captured in a study of CD8 T cell repertoires and HIV-1 epitope variants. Whole-study context: Controls included no peptide, Ebola AY9 epitope, and a CMV, EBV, flu pool. Epitopes were three Gag families plus Nef HW9 and YT9. Study outcomes and limitations: Beta chains alone show antigen proliferation, not cytokine profile or function.

With regard to this clone: The antigen remains unidentified.

The data were produced by immunoSEQ multiplex PCR, yet TCRdb's version contains in-frame clones alone and is incomplete. The sample carries some 4,300 clones, 60% to 80% recorded once. CDR3 length equals 17 residues. Trimming took 3 bases from V and 4 from J; bases not matched to a gene: 6. CDR1 and CDR2 from the germline V gene are SGHDT and YYEEEE. Sequenced: cultured CD8+ T cells derived from PBMCs. The receptor comes from a male donor with HIV. J is TRBJ2-3 and V is TRBV5-6; TRBD2 matches 15 bases. CDR3 sequence: CASSSEGLAGGPDTQYF. The CDR3 DNA follows: TGTGCCAGCAGCTCGGAAGGACTAGCGGGAGGGCCAGATACGCAGTATTTT.